Shown below are 3 T cell receptor beta chains from a single sample sequenced in a study of blood T cell repertoires in COVID-19. Produced via immunoSEQ multiplex PCR; TCRdb's table is partial and in-frame only. The sample records nearly 100,000 clones, 75% to 90% being singletons. The specimen was peripheral blood. The receptors stem from a man aged 80 or over with acute or convalescent COVID-19.

The chain recombines TRBV11-2 with TRBJ2-2, with D possibly matching TRBD2 (6 bases). Germline-derived CDR1 and CDR2 are SGHAT and FQNNGV. CDR3 length: 14 residues. Trimming removed 3 bases at V and 2 bases at J, with 7 bases between. As DNA, the CDR3 is TGTGCCAGCAGCTTTAGCGGAAACACCGGGGAGCTGTTTTTT. The encoded protein is CASSFSGNTGELFF.

This clone was observed a few times. The chain couples TRBV4-2 to TRBJ1-3; 7 bases fit TRBD1. The junction had 7 bases not matched to a gene; V was cut back by 0 bases and J by 5 bases. Per the germline V gene, CDR1 is LGHNA and CDR2 is YNFKEQ. The CDR3 has 16 residues. The CDR3 nucleotides read TGTGCCAGCAGCCAAGAAGGGGGCGGGATCCGAAACACCATATATTTT. Protein sequence: CASSQEGGGIRNTIYF.

V is TRBV28 and J is TRBJ2-2; D is unclear. CDR3 length: 12 amino acids. Trimming left V 11 bases short and J 4 bases short, with 11 bases between. The germline CDR1 and CDR2 sequences are MDHEN and SYDVKM. CDR3 protein: CASQRSTGELFF. CDR3 nucleotides: TGTGCCTCTCAGCGCAGCACCGGGGAGCTGTTTTTT.